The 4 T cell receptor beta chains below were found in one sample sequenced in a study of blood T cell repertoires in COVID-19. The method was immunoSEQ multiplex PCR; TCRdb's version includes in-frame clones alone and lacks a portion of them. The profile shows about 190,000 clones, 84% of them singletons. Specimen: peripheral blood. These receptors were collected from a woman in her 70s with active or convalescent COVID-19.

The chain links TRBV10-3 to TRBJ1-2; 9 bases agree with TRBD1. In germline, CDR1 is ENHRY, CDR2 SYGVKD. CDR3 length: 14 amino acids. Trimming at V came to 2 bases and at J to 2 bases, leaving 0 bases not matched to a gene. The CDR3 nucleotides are TGTGCCATCAGTGAGACAGGGGGCAACTATGGCTACACCTTC. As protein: CAISETGGNYGYTF.

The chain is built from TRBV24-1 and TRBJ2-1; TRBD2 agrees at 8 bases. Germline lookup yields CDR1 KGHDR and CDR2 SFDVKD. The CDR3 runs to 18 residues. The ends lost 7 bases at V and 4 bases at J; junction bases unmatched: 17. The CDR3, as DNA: TGTGCCACCAGCTCTAAGTTGAAGAGCGGGAGCGGGTACAATGAGCAGTTCTTC. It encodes CATSSKLKSGSGYNEQFF.

The CDR3 DNA is TGCAGCGCCCGGACTAGCGGGAGGCGGGAGCAGTACTTC. It is translated as CSARTSGRREQYF. The V gene is TRBV29-1, the J gene TRBJ2-7; 14 bases align to TRBD2. Germline lookup yields CDR1 SQVTM and CDR2 ANQGSEA. The CDR3 has 13 residues. Germline trimming cut 7 bases from V and 7 bases from J; bases unmatched to any gene: 6.

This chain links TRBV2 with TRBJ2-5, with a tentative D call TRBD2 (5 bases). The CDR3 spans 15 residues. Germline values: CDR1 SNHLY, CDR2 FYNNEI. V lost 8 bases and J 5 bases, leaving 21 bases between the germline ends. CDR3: CASGPGGSNKETQYF. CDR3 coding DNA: TGTGCCAGCGGTCCCGGTGGGAGCAACAAGGAGACCCAGTACTTC.